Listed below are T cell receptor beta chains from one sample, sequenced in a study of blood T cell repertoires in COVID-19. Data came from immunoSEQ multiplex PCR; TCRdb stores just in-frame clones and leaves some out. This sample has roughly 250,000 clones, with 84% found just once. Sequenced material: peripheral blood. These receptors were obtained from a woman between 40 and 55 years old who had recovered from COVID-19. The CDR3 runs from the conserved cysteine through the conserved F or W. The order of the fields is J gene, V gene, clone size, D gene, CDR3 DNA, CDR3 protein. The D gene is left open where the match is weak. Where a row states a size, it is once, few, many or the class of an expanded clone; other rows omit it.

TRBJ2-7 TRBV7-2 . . TGTGCCAGCAGATTAATCGGCTCCTACGAGCAGTACTTC CASRLIGSYEQYF
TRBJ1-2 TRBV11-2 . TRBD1 TGTGCCAGCAGTCCAAAGCAAGACAGGGACGAAAGGGTCTATGGCTACACCTTC CASSPKQDRDERVYGYTF
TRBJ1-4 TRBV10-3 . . TGTGCCATCTCCGAGACAGCAACTAATGAAAAACTGTTTTTT CAISETATNEKLFF
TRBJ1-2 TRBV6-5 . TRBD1 TGTGCCAGCAGCCTGGACAGGGCCAATGGCTACACCTTC CASSLDRANGYTF
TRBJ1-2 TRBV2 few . TGTGCCAGCAGTGAATGGGGCAGAACGAACTATGGCTACACCTTC CASSEWGRTNYGYTF
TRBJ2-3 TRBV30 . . TGTGCCTGGAGTAAGGGGGGGGGCCAAGATACGCAGTATTTT CAWSKGGGQDTQYF
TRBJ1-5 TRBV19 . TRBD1 TGTGCCAGTAGTATAGGGGACAGGGTTTATAGCAATCAGCCCCAGCATTTT CASSIGDRVYSNQPQHF
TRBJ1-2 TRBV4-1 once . TGCGCCAGCAGCCAAGTCCCACAGACTAACTATGGCTACACCTTC CASSQVPQTNYGYTF
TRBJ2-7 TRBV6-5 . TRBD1 TGTGCCAGCAGTTTACAGGGGATAAAACCCTACGAGCAGTACTTC CASSLQGIKPYEQYF
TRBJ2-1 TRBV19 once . TGTGCCAGTAGTATCGGGTCCAGCAATGAGCAGTTCTTC CASSIGSSNEQFF
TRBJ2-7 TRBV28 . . TGTGCCGTCCGGGAAGTCCAGACCTACGAGCAGTACTTC CAVREVQTYEQYF
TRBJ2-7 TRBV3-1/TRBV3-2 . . TGTGCCAGCAGCCACTTGCGGGACGAGCAGTACTTC CASSHLRDEQYF
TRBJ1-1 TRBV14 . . TGTGCCAGCAGCCGCCTGGACAAACCAAACACTGAAGCTTTCTTT CASSRLDKPNTEAFF
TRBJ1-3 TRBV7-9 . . TGTGCCAGCAGCGTTGACAGCAGCTCTGGAAACACCATATATTTT CASSVDSSSGNTIYF
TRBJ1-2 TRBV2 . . TGTGCCAGCAGACAGGGTTTTTTCGACTATGGCTACACCTTC CASRQGFFDYGYTF
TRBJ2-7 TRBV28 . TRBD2 TGTGCCAGCAGTTTCCCACTAGCGGGGTTCTCCTACGAGCAGTACTTC CASSFPLAGFSYEQYF
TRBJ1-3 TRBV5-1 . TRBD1 TGCGCCAGCAGTTCCGGACAGGGATTTGGAAACACCATATATTTT CASSSGQGFGNTIYF
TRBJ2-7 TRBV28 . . TGTGCCAGCAGTCCCCACAGGGTAACCTCCAGCGAGCAGTACTTC CASSPHRVTSSEQYF
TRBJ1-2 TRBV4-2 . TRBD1 TGTGCCAGCAGCCAAGATGGTACGGGACAGGGATTCTATGGCTACACCTTC CASSQDGTGQGFYGYTF
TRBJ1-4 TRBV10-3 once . TGTGCCATCGGGCGAACTAATGAAAAACTGTTTTTT CAIGRTNEKLFF
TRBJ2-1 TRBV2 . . TGTGCCAGCTCAACGGGGTCCTACAATGAGCAGTTCTTC CASSTGSYNEQFF
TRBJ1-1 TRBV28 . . TGTGCCAGCACCCTTGCGGTGTATATGAACACTGAAGCTTTCTTT CASTLAVYMNTEAFF
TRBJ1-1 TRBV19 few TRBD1 TGTGCCAGTAGCGAGACCGGGACAGGGCGTACTGAAGCTTTCTTT CASSETGTGRTEAFF
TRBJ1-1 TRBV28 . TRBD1 TGTGCCAGCAGACCACAGGGGGCTTTTTCTTGGAACACTGAAGCTTTCTTT CASRPQGAFSWNTEAFF
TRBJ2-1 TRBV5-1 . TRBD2 TGCGCCAGCAGCTTGATCGGGGGGTCCTACAATGAGCAGTTCTTC CASSLIGGSYNEQFF
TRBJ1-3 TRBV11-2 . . TGTGCCAGCAGCGTCTCACTTGCTGGAAACACCATATATTTT CASSVSLAGNTIYF
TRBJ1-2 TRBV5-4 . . TGTGCCAGCAGCTTGGAGGAGACCTCGGGAGGCTACACCTTC CASSLEETSGGYTF
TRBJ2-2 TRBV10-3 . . TGTGCCATCAGTGAGAACAGGGTGAATTCCGGGGAGCTGTTTTTT CAISENRVNSGELFF
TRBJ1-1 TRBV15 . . TGTGCCACCAGCAGAGACAGGGGCATGAACACTGAAGCTTTCTTT CATSRDRGMNTEAFF
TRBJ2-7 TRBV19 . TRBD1 TGTGCCAGTAGGATGACAGGGGTCTCCTACGAGCAGTACTTC CASRMTGVSYEQYF
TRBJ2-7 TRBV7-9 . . TGTGCCAGCAGCTCTCCAGGCGAGCAGTACTTC CASSSPGEQYF
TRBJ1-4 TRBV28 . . TGTGCCAGCAGTCCAGACAGCTATAATGAAAAACTGTTTTTT CASSPDSYNEKLFF
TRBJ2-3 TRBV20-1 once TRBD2 TGCAGTGCTAGTCCGGCGGGGGGGAGGTATGATACGCAGTATTTT CSASPAGGRYDTQYF
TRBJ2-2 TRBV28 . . TGTGCCAGCCGGCTTTCCGGGGGTCGGCTGTTTTTT CASRLSGGRLFF
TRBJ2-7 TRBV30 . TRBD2 TGTGCCTGTTCAGACGGGAGGCAAGCTTACGAGCAGTACTTC CACSDGRQAYEQYF
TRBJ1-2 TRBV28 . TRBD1 TGTGCCAGCAGGTCAAGGACAGGGGGCTATGGCTACACCTTC CASRSRTGGYGYTF
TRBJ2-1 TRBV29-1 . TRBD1 TGCAGCGTTGGGTATCAGGGGGACTACAATGAGCAGTTCTTC CSVGYQGDYNEQFF
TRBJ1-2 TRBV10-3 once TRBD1 TGTGCCATCAGTGGGACAGGGCCAAACTATGGCTACACCTTC CAISGTGPNYGYTF
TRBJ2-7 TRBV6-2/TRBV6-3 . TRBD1 TGTGCCAGCAGCCACTCCGGGACAGGGCTGGACGAGCAGTACTTC CASSHSGTGLDEQYF
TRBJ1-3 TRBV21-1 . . TGTGCCAGCAGCGGCCGGGAGTCTGGAAACACCATATATTTT CASSGRESGNTIYF
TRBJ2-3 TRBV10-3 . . TGTGCCATCAGTGAGTTTAGTCGAAACACAGATACGCAGTATTTT CAISEFSRNTDTQYF
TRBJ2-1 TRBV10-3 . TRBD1 TGTGCCATCAGTGAGCACGGGACAGTAAGAAGCAATGAGCAGTTCTTC CAISEHGTVRSNEQFF
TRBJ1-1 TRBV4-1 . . TGCGCCAGCAGCCAAGATAATGGGGGAGGACCTGAAGCTTTCTTT CASSQDNGGGPEAFF
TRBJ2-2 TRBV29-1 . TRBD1 TGCAGCGTTAGAACCGGGACAGGGAACACCGGGGAGCTGTTTTTT CSVRTGTGNTGELFF
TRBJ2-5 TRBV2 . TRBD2 TGTGCCAGCAGTGAAGCGGCGGGGGGCCCGAGGAAAGAGACCCAGTACTTC CASSEAAGGPRKETQYF
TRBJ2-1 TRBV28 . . TGTGCCAGCAGTTACACAGGGATAGGGGTAGAGGATGAGCAGTTCTTC CASSYTGIGVEDEQFF
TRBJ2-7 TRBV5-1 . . TGCGCCAGCAGCTTTGCAGGGGACTCCTACGAGCAGTACTTC CASSFAGDSYEQYF
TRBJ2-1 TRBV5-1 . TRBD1 TGCGCCAGCAGCTTGGAAGGACAGGGCCATCTTCCTGCATACAATGAGCAGTTCTTC CASSLEGQGHLPAYNEQFF
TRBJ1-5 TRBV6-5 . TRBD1 TGTGCCAGCAGTCACGGGACAGGGCAGCCCCAGCATTTT CASSHGTGQPQHF
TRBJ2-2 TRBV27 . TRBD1 TGTGCCAGCAGGCTCGACAGGGTAGTAGCCGGGGAGCTGTTTTTT CASRLDRVVAGELFF
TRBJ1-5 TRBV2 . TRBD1 TGTGCCAGCAAGGGACAGCAGCGTCAGCCCCAGCATTTT CASKGQQRQPQHF
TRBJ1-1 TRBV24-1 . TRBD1 TGTGCCACCAGTGATACAAGACAGGGAAACACTGAAGCTTTCTTT CATSDTRQGNTEAFF
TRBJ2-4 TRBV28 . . TGTGCCAGCAGTTTTGGAGGGTCCATTCAGTACTTC CASSFGGSIQYF
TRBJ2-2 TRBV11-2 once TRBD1 TGTGCCAGCAGCTCCAGGGGGACCACCGGGGAGCTGTTTTTT CASSSRGTTGELFF
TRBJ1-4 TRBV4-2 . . TGTGCCAGCAGCCAAGAGGCCAGGGTTATTGTGGCTAATGAAAAACTGTTTTTT CASSQEARVIVANEKLFF
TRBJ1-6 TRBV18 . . TGTGCCAGCTCCCCCTCACACGCGACAGGTCGGGCACCCCTCCACTTT CASSPSHATGRAPLHF
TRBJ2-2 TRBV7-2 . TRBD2 TGTGCCAGCAGCCCGGGAGGGACCAACACCGGGGAGCTGTTTTTT CASSPGGTNTGELFF
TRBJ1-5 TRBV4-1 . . TGCGCCAGCAGCCAAGTGGTAGGGGAAGTACAGCCCCAGCATTTT CASSQVVGEVQPQHF
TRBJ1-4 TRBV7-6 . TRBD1 TGTGCCAGCAGCTTAGCAGGGACAGGACGGGAAAAACTGTTTTTT CASSLAGTGREKLFF